The 31 T cell receptor beta chains below all came from one sample that was sequenced in a study of T cell repertoires in ileal Crohn's disease. Method: immunoSEQ multiplex PCR; TCRdb's copy keeps in-frame clones and lacks some. The table lists about 15,000 clones, roughly 83% of them singletons, with approximately 10% in the top ten. Sequenced material: ileal tissue. All receptors derive from an adult with Crohn's disease.

This chain connects TRBV19 to TRBJ1-1, with 7 bases identical to TRBD1. Looked up from germline, CDR1 is LNHDA and CDR2 is SQIVND (reference sequence). The CDR3 consists of 17 residues. Trimming at V came to 5 bases and at J to 1 base, leaving 13 bases not matched to a gene. The DNA of the CDR3 is TGTGCCAGTAGTGCAAGGACAGGCCCGGCGCGGAACACTGAAGCTTTCTTT. Protein sequence: CASSARTGPARNTEAFF.

The gene calls are TRBV2 and TRBJ1-1, with 8 bases matching TRBD1. V shed 6 bases, J shed 0 bases, and the junction held 6 bases outside the gene matches. The CDR3 runs 15 residues. Germline CDR1 SNHLY, CDR2 FYNNEI. The chain's CDR3 is CASRGWTGLNTEAFF. The CDR3 nucleotides are TGTGCCAGCAGGGGGTGGACAGGGCTGAACACTGAAGCTTTCTTT.

This clone was picked up one time. The CDR3 DNA follows: TGTGCCAGCAGGGTCGAGCAGGGGTACTATGGCTACACCTTC. Its translation: CASRVEQGYYGYTF. This chain connects TRBV2 to TRBJ1-2; D possibly corresponds to TRBD1 (6 bases). Trimming cost V 6 bases and J 3 bases, with 14 bases left between them. This CDR3 has 14 residues. Germline V lookup: CDR1 SNHLY, CDR2 FYNNEI.

This chain links TRBV5-6 with TRBJ2-3, with D possibly TRBD1 on 6 matching bases. Per the germline V gene, CDR1 is SGHDT and CDR2 is YYEEEE. V was shortened by 2 bases and J by 2 bases, with 9 bases between the two germline ends. This CDR3 contains 14 residues. The CDR3 bases are TGTGCCAGCAGCTTTACAGGGAACACAGATACGCAGTATTTT. Protein: CASSFTGNTDTQYF.

V is TRBV2 and J is TRBJ2-1, with 7 bases lining up with TRBD1. This CDR3 is 13 amino acids long. The V gene end was trimmed by 8 bases and the J gene end by 5 bases; junction bases not matched to a gene: 6. The germline V gene encodes CDR1 SNHLY and CDR2 FYNNEI. The CDR3 here is CASSQGLNNEQFF. DNA of the CDR3: TGTGCCAGCTCACAGGGGCTGAACAATGAGCAGTTCTTC.

The V gene is TRBV5-1, the J gene TRBJ1-5, with 7 bases lining up with TRBD1. This CDR3 has 16 residues. Losses at the gene ends were 4 bases for V and 6 bases for J; bases not matched to a gene: 13. CDR1 and CDR2 (germline): SGHRS, YFSETQ. The CDR3 DNA reads as TGCGCCAGCAGCCCGCCTAGGGGGCAGGTCGGTCAGCCCCAGCATTTT. It codes for CASSPPRGQVGQPQHF. Supplemented by reference TRBV5-1 and TRBJ1-5, the full variable domain reads KAGVTQTPRYLIKTRGQQVTLSCSPISGHRSVSWYQQTPGQGLQFLFEYFSETQRNKGNFPGRFSGRQFSNSRSEMNVSTLELGDSALYLCASSPPRGQVGQPQHFGDGTRLSIL.

V is TRBV6-5 and J is TRBJ1-6, with 10 nucleotides matching TRBD1. The germline CDR1 and CDR2 sequences are MNHEY and SVGAGI. Losses at the gene ends were 5 bases for V and 11 bases for J; bases not matched to a gene: 9. The length of the CDR3 is 15 residues. CDR3 residues: CASSARDRGTPPLHF. DNA of the CDR3: TGTGCCAGCAGTGCCCGGGACAGGGGTACGCCACCCCTCCACTTT.

This clone was recorded only once. V and J are TRBV4-3 and TRBJ1-4, with D possibly being TRBD1 (6 bases). V lost 1 base to trimming and J lost 4 bases, with 16 bases between them. This CDR3 spans 17 amino acids. From germline, CDR1 is LGHNA and CDR2 YSLEER. CDR3 DNA sequence: TGCGCCAGCAGCCAAGTGCTTGGGGGCCGGCTTAATGAAAAACTGTTTTTT. This encodes CASSQVLGGRLNEKLFF.

V usage is TRBV4-2 and J usage is TRBJ2-3; no reliable D call. There are 18 residues in the CDR3. Per the germline V gene, CDR1 is LGHNA and CDR2 is YNFKEQ. V was cut by 1 base and J by 2 bases, with 19 bases left in between. The CDR3 sequence is CASSQGNADSPATDTQYF. The CDR3 DNA follows: TGTGCCAGCAGCCAAGGAAACGCTGACTCGCCGGCCACAGATACGCAGTATTTT.

The chain has TRBV7-9 and TRBJ1-1; no firm D call. Trimming left V 0 bases short and J 4 bases short, with 9 bases between. The CDR3 extends over 14 amino acids. Germline CDR1 SEHNR, CDR2 FQNEAQ (reference sequence). DNA of the CDR3: TGTGCCAGCAGCTTAGCCGAGGGTCCCACTGAAGCTTTCTTT. Its protein is CASSLAEGPTEAFF.

This clone was counted a few times. CDR3: CASSQELAGDEQYF. CDR3 DNA sequence: TGTGCCAGCAGCCAAGAGCTAGCGGGAGACGAGCAGTACTTC. This sequence joins TRBV4-2 and TRBJ2-7, with 10 nucleotides matching TRBD2. CDR3 length: 14 residues. V trimming: 0 bases; J trimming: 5 bases; junction bases outside the gene matches: 1. Germline V gene sequence: CDR1 LGHNA, CDR2 YNFKEQ.

This chain connects TRBV6-5 to TRBJ2-7; the D gene is possibly TRBD1 (5 bases). V lost 2 bases to trimming and J lost 2 bases, with 13 bases between them. Germline assignment: CDR1 MNHEY and CDR2 SVGAGI. This CDR3 contains 15 residues. The CDR3 sequence: CASSYIWGSTYEQYF. DNA of the CDR3: TGTGCCAGCAGTTACATTTGGGGCAGCACCTACGAGCAGTACTTC.

This chain uses TRBV18 with TRBJ1-1; no reliable D call. V was cut by 4 bases and J by 7 bases, with 19 bases left in between. Looked up from germline, CDR1 is KGHSH and CDR2 is LQKENI. This CDR3 has 15 amino acids. Here the CDR3 reads CASSRMRGVSDEAFF. Here the CDR3 DNA reads TGTGCCAGCTCACGCATGCGGGGAGTGTCGGATGAAGCTTTCTTT.

The table lists this clone with a few counts. The CDR3: CASRPRQPTNEKLFF. In nucleotides, the CDR3 is TGTGCCAGCAGGCCACGACAGCCAACTAATGAAAAACTGTTTTTT. The gene calls are TRBV19 and TRBJ1-4; maybe TRBD1 (5 bases). The CDR3 spans 15 residues. Germline V lookup: CDR1 LNHDA, CDR2 SQIVND (reference sequence). Trimming took off 9 bases at V and 0 bases at J, with 14 bases between the two ends.

V usage is TRBV11-2 and J usage is TRBJ2-5; D perhaps matches TRBD1 (5 bases). Germline V lookup: CDR1 SGHAT, CDR2 FQNNGV. There are 19 residues in the CDR3. Deletions cut 1 base from V and 7 bases from J, with 28 bases between. DNA for the CDR3: TGTGCCAGCAGCTTAGGTCTCGCCAGGGTTTTTCTGAGTTGGGGGACCCAGTACTTC. This codes for CASSLGLARVFLSWGTQYF.

The J gene is TRBJ2-5, the V gene TRBV6-1; 8 nucleotides align to TRBD1. The J call may be wrong; the DNA end is better matched by TRBJ2-7. The CDR3 runs to 14 residues. Germline CDR1 MNHNS, CDR2 SASEGT. CDR3 DNA sequence: TGTGCCAGCAAAATTTCAGGGGGCTTATACGAGCAGTACTTC. Translating gives CASKISGGLYEQYF.

V is TRBV18 and J is TRBJ1-2; D is unclear. Germline V gives CDR1 KGHSH, CDR2 LQKENI. The CDR3 extends over 13 amino acids. V lost 3 bases and J lost 0, with 5 bases in between. The CDR3 DNA sequence: TGTGCCAGCTCACCCTTTACTAACTATGGCTACACCTTC. Translation: CASSPFTNYGYTF.

V and J are TRBV5-1 and TRBJ1-2; D gene uncertain. In germline, CDR1 is SGHRS, CDR2 YFSETQ. CDR3 size: 14 residues. The germline V and J ends were trimmed by 0 bases and 3 bases, with 9 bases remaining between them. In DNA, the CDR3 is TGCGCCAGCAGCTTGGTTGTAGAAGACTATGGCTACACCTTC. Its protein is CASSLVVEDYGYTF.

The gene calls are TRBV9 and TRBJ1-4; D is unclear. The CDR3 has 12 residues. Germline CDR1 and CDR2: SGDLS and YYNGEE. Trimming stripped 0 bases from V and 8 bases from J, with 5 bases between. The CDR3 protein is CASSVDGEKLFF. As DNA, the CDR3 is TGTGCCAGCAGCGTAGACGGGGAAAAACTGTTTTTT.

This chain connects TRBV30 to TRBJ2-1; maybe TRBD2 (6 bases). Germline V gives CDR1 GTSNPN, CDR2 SVGIG (reference sequence). V lost 2 bases and J 5 bases, leaving 13 bases between the germline ends. This CDR3 is built from 14 residues. The CDR3 nucleotides are TGTGCCTGGAGTATGGTAGGGAGGAACAATGAGCAGTTCTTC. This gives the protein CAWSMVGRNNEQFF.

This sequence joins TRBV29-1 and TRBJ1-1; perhaps TRBD1 as D (5 bases). From germline, CDR1 is SQVTM and CDR2 ANQGSEA. The ends were cut back, 6 bases at V and 1 base at J, with 15 bases in the middle. The CDR3 runs 14 residues. CDR3 protein: CSVLDTGSNTEAFF. The CDR3 DNA reads TGCAGCGTCTTAGATACAGGCTCGAACACTGAAGCTTTCTTT.

The rearrangement joins TRBV9 to TRBJ1-2, with 9 positions matching TRBD1. The CDR3 length is 15 residues. Germline V lookup: CDR1 SGDLS, CDR2 YYNGEE. V trimming: 4 bases; J trimming: 2 bases; junction bases outside the gene matches: 6. CDR3 nucleotide sequence: TGTGCCAGCAGCAGACAGGGGGTTGGGAACTATGGCTACACCTTC. Translation: CASSRQGVGNYGYTF. The complete variable domain, with remaining parts taken from reference TRBV9 and TRBJ1-2, reads DSGVTQTPKHLITATGQRVTLRCSPRSGDLSVYWYQQSLDQGLQFLIQYYNGEERAKGNILERFSAQQFPDLHSELNLSSLELGDSALYFCASSRQGVGNYGYTFGSGTRLTVV.

The genes are TRBV25-1 and TRBJ2-7, with 11 bases identical to TRBD1. The CDR3 is 14 residues long. The V segment lost 3 bases and the J segment 6 bases; nucleotides outside the gene matches: 4. Germline V CDR1 and CDR2: MGHDK, SYGVNS. The CDR3, as DNA: TGTGCCAGCAGTGACAGGACAGGGGGCGCCGAGCAGTACTTC. Its translation: CASSDRTGGAEQYF.

Only one count was recorded for this clone. The V call is TRBV11-2, the J call TRBJ2-2; 7 nucleotides agree with TRBD1. After removal of 4 bases from V and 2 bases from J, the junction contained 4 bases not matched to a gene. Looked up from germline, CDR1 is SGHAT and CDR2 is FQNNGV. CDR3 length equals 15 residues. The CDR3 DNA reads as TGTGCCAGCAGCTCGACAGGGATTAACACCGGGGAGCTGTTTTTT. Encoded protein: CASSSTGINTGELFF.

The CDR3 here is CASSFTTRGSEAFF. CDR3 bases: TGTGCCAGCAGTTTCACCACACGGGGGAGTGAAGCTTTCTTT. The rearrangement links TRBV27 to TRBJ1-1; TRBD1 might be the D (5 bases). Trimming removed 3 bases from V and 7 bases from J, with 15 bases in between. CDR3 size: 14 residues. The V gene's germline CDR1 is MNHEY and CDR2 SMNVEV (reference sequence).

This sequence joins TRBV7-9 and TRBJ1-1, with TRBD1 matching over 8 bases. V lost 3 bases and J lost 7; bases outside the gene matches: 4. CDR3 length: 13 residues. Germline V gene lookup returns CDR1 SEHNR and CDR2 FQNEAQ (reference sequence). The CDR3 loop is CASSFGQGHEAFF. The CDR3 nucleotides read TGTGCCAGCAGCTTCGGACAGGGCCATGAAGCTTTCTTT.

This chain links TRBV18 with TRBJ2-7; maybe TRBD2 (6 bases). The CDR3 length is 15 residues. CDR1 and CDR2 (germline): KGHSH, LQKENI. V lost 0 bases, J lost 2 bases, and 11 bases lay in between. The CDR3 nucleotides read TGTGCCAGCTCACCACCCTCTAGGGAGGCCTACGAGCAGTACTTC. Protein product: CASSPPSREAYEQYF. The full variable domain, completed using reference TRBV18 and TRBJ2-7, is NAGVMQNPRHLVRRRGQEARLRCSPMKGHSHVYWYRQLPEEGLKFMVYLQKENIIDESGMPKERFSAEFPKEGPSILRIQQVVRGDSAAYFCASSPPSREAYEQYFGPGTRLTVT.

The chain combines TRBV5-1 with TRBJ2-3, with 7 bases fitting TRBD2. This CDR3 is 14 amino acids long. The germline gives CDR1 SGHRS, CDR2 YFSETQ. J gave up 4 bases and V 5 bases, and 7 bases lay outside the gene matches. CDR3 protein: CASRPGLVSDTQYF. For the CDR3, the DNA is TGCGCCAGCAGACCCGGACTAGTGTCAGATACGCAGTATTTT.

The chain carries TRBV18 and TRBJ1-1, with D perhaps TRBD1 (6 bases). Germline CDR1 and CDR2: KGHSH and LQKENI. The CDR3 loop spans 16 amino acids. V was cut by 4 bases and J by 5 bases, with 20 bases left in between. CDR3 nucleotide sequence: TGTGCCAGCTCACTATCTACCCCGGGACAATCGACTGAAGCTTTCTTT. Protein sequence: CASSLSTPGQSTEAFF.

This clone was seen just once. The gene calls are TRBV4-1 and TRBJ2-1; 9 nucleotides agree with TRBD2. There are 15 residues in the CDR3. The V segment lost 0 bases and the J segment 9 bases; nucleotides outside the gene matches: 6. Germline assignment: CDR1 MGHRA and CDR2 YSYEKL. CDR3 DNA: TGCGCCAGCAGCCAAGACCTGGCGGGGGGGCGTGAGCAGTTCTTC. It encodes CASSQDLAGGREQFF.

V gene TRBV9 combines with J gene TRBJ2-3, with 9 bases matching TRBD1. Germline V gives CDR1 SGDLS, CDR2 YYNGEE. V lost 0 bases, J lost 4 bases, and 3 bases stayed unmatched. This CDR3 contains 15 residues. DNA of the CDR3: TGTGCCAGCAGCGTAGCGGGACAGGGATCAGATACGCAGTATTTT. It yields the protein CASSVAGQGSDTQYF.